These 12 T cell receptor beta chains originate from one sample sequenced in a study of T cells in Graves' hyperthyroidism and ophthalmopathy. The source material, RNA transcripts, was used to amplify TCR beta CDR3 regions. Researchers ran a first-round RT-PCR on the TCR CDR3 using the HTBI primer set. TCRdb ran MiXCR on the multiplex PCR reads and lists one entry per CDR3 protein. The sample consists of 640,000 or so distinct CDR3 sequences, over 12% of them appearing once. The sequencing sample was made of blood. The source of these receptors is a woman aged 40 to 50 with Graves' ophthalmopathy.

This clonotype has more than one count but fewer than ten. The V gene is TRBV7-2, the J gene TRBJ2-7; D is perhaps TRBD1 or TRBD2 (5 bases each). CDR3 length equals 15 residues. Trimming removed 1 base from V and 3 bases from J, with 13 bases in between. CDR1 and CDR2 (germline): SGHTA, FQGNSA. The CDR3 coding sequence is TGTGCCAGCAGCTTAGGGCTAGGGGACCTCTACGAGCAGTACTTC. Translating gives CASSLGLGDLYEQYF.

This clonotype has a count of ten or more. The genes are TRBV30 and TRBJ1-6, with D uncertain. Germline CDR1 is GTSNPN and CDR2 is SVGIG (reference sequence). V dropped 2 bases and J dropped 7 bases, with 6 bases sitting between them. This CDR3 is 12 amino acids long. Written as DNA, the CDR3 is TGTGCCTGGAGTTTGGTGAATTCACCCCTCCACTTT. This encodes CAWSLVNSPLHF.

This clonotype was picked up many times. The CDR3, as DNA: TGTGCCAGCAGTTTAGGGACAGCAGCTAACTATGGCTACACCTTC. Its translation is CASSLGTAANYGYTF. The rearrangement uses TRBV28 and TRBJ1-2; 7 nucleotides match TRBD1. V lost 2 bases and J lost 0; bases outside the gene matches: 3. The CDR3 sequence is 15 residues long. Germline V gene data show CDR1 as MDHEN and CDR2 as SYDVKM.

This clonotype was detected ten times or more. The chain uses TRBV11-2 and TRBJ1-1; 9 bases match TRBD1. CDR3 length: 16 residues. J was trimmed by 4 bases and V by 4 bases; bases with no gene match: 10. CDR1 is SGHAT, CDR2 FQNNGV, per germline. Written as DNA, the CDR3 is TGTGCCAGCAGCTCCAATAGTTGGACAGGGGTCACTGAAGCTTTCTTT. Protein product: CASSSNSWTGVTEAFF.

This clonotype was seen many times. This chain connects TRBV7-9 to TRBJ1-1, with a possible D match to TRBD1 (5 bases). The CDR3 spans 13 residues. V lost 7 bases to trimming and J lost 7 bases, with 16 bases between them. Germline V gives CDR1 SEHNR, CDR2 FQNEAQ (reference sequence). CDR3: CASNSRGWSEAFF. For the CDR3, the DNA is TGTGCCAGCAATTCACGGGGGTGGAGTGAAGCTTTCTTT. The full variable domain, its missing parts supplied by reference TRBV7-9 and TRBJ1-1, is DTGVSQNPRHKITKRGQNVTFRCDPISEHNRLYWYRQTLGQGPEFLTYFQNEAQLEKSRLLSDRFSAERPKGSFSTLEIQRTEQGDSAMYLCASNSRGWSEAFFGQGTRLTVV.

The sample holds a few counts of this clonotype. V and J are TRBV5-4 and TRBJ1-3, with D tentatively TRBD1 (5 bases). The CDR3 has 15 residues. Between the trimmed V and J ends, which lost 0 bases and 4 bases, there was a span of 11 bases. Germline assignment: CDR1 SGHNT and CDR2 YYREEE (reference sequence). In DNA, the CDR3 is TGTGCCAGCAGCTTGGGACAGTCTCGCGGAAACACCATATATTTT. Encoded protein: CASSLGQSRGNTIYF.

This clonotype was detected only a few times. The chain carries TRBV9 and TRBJ2-7; 8 bases align to TRBD1. There are 16 residues in the CDR3. The J segment lost 5 bases and the V segment lost 2 bases, leaving 12 bases of the junction unmatched. Germline V gene sequence: CDR1 SGDLS, CDR2 YYNGEE. The CDR3 here is CASSVSPLTGVNEQYF. CDR3 DNA sequence: TGTGCCAGCAGCGTTAGCCCCCTGACAGGGGTCAACGAGCAGTACTTC.

This clonotype was recorded many times. The chain links TRBV28 to TRBJ1-1, with 11 bases lining up with TRBD1. CDR3 length: 14 residues. Trimming at V came to 6 bases and at J to 6 bases, leaving 6 bases not matched to a gene. From germline, CDR1 is MDHEN and CDR2 SYDVKM. The chain's CDR3 is CASSRGQGAAEAFF. CDR3 DNA: TGTGCCAGCAGCCGAGGACAGGGGGCCGCTGAAGCTTTCTTT.

The rearrangement uses TRBV12-3 or TRBV12-4 and TRBJ2-7; the match to TRBD2 covers 7 bases. V shed 3 bases, J shed 3 bases, and the junction held 8 bases outside the gene matches. This CDR3 spans 15 amino acids. CDR3 sequence reads: CASSFPGTTIYEQYF. The CDR3 nucleotides read TGTGCCAGCAGTTTCCCCGGGACTACTATCTACGAGCAGTACTTC.

In this sample, this clonotype turned up many times. V is TRBV12-3 or TRBV12-4 and J is TRBJ1-2, with TRBD1 matching 9 bases. Trimming took 8 bases from V and 6 from J; bases not matched to a gene: 4. This CDR3 region has 12 residues. The CDR3 region has the DNA TGTGCCAGCTCCACAGGGGGCGATGGCTACACCTTC. Translated: CASSTGGDGYTF.

This clonotype was observed at least ten times. J is TRBJ1-5 and V is TRBV6-1; TRBD1 aligns across 8 bases. CDR3 size: 13 residues. The V gene's germline CDR1 is MNHNS and CDR2 SASEGT. The junction had 4 bases not matched to a gene; V was cut back by 6 bases and J by 6 bases. The CDR3 DNA is TGTGCCAGCAGACGACAGGGGACTCAGCCCCAGCATTTT. Protein product: CASRRQGTQPQHF.

In its sample, this clonotype was seen many times. The chain couples TRBV11-2 to TRBJ2-7; 10 nucleotides match TRBD2. The J segment lost 3 bases and the V segment lost 3 bases, leaving 14 bases of the junction unmatched. The CDR3 is 18 amino acids. CDR1 SGHAT and CDR2 FQNNGV come from the germline V gene. Written as DNA, the CDR3 is TGTGCCAGCAGCTTTTCGCAGGGGGGAAGACTAGCGGGCTACGAGCAGTACTTC. Its protein is CASSFSQGGRLAGYEQYF.